The 26 T cell receptor beta chains presented below share a single source sample, sequenced in a study of blood T cell repertoires in COVID-19. The repertoire was sequenced with immunoSEQ multiplex PCR; TCRdb's copy has only in-frame clones and lacks some. The top ten hold under 8% of the sample, which has about 300,000 clones, approximately 89% seen once. Material for sequencing was peripheral blood. The receptors were gathered from a woman under 40 who had recovered from COVID-19.

The rearrangement uses TRBV6-2 or TRBV6-3 and TRBJ1-1, with D tentatively TRBD1 (5 bases). The CDR3 has 12 amino acids. V was clipped by 4 bases and J by 9 bases, with 12 bases between them. Germline lookup yields CDR1 MNHEY and CDR2 SVGEGT. CDR3 nucleotides: TGTGCCAGCAGTTCAGGGCGGCCTAAAGCTTTCTTT. Translation gives CASSSGRPKAFF.

The rearrangement links TRBV2 to TRBJ1-1, with D perhaps TRBD1 (6 bases). Germline loops: CDR1 SNHLY, CDR2 FYNNEI. The V end was cut by 2 bases, the J end by 2 bases, with 12 bases between. The CDR3 contains 15 residues. CDR3 protein: CASSESQGYNTEAFF. The CDR3 region has the DNA TGTGCCAGCAGTGAATCCCAGGGGTACAACACTGAAGCTTTCTTT.

CDR3 protein: CASSFNQAYSNQPQHF. CDR3 DNA sequence: TGTGCCAGCAGCTTTAATCAGGCCTATAGCAATCAGCCCCAGCATTTT. The chain uses TRBV7-2 and TRBJ1-5; D ambiguous. Between the trimmed V and J ends, which lost 3 bases and 0 bases, there was a span of 12 bases. The CDR3 runs 16 residues. Per the germline V gene, CDR1 is SGHTA and CDR2 is FQGNSA. Full variable domain (missing parts from reference TRBV7-2 and TRBJ1-5): GAGVSQSPSNKVTEKGKDVELRCDPISGHTALYWYRQSLGQGLEFLIYFQGNSAPDKSGLPSDRFSAERTGGSVSTLTIQRTQQEDSAVYLCASSFNQAYSNQPQHFGDGTRLSIL.

The chain joins TRBV27 to TRBJ2-1, with a tentative D call TRBD2 (5 bases). CDR3 length: 14 amino acids. Germline V gene lookup returns CDR1 MNHEY and CDR2 SMNVEV (reference sequence). V lost 8 bases and J lost 5, with 16 bases in between. Here the CDR3 reads CASGWTSSDNEQFF. CDR3 in DNA: TGTGCCAGCGGGTGGACTTCGTCGGACAATGAGCAGTTCTTC.

The chain links TRBV2 to TRBJ1-1; perhaps TRBD1 as D (5 bases). Trimming cost V 7 bases and J 13 bases, with 19 bases left between them. Germline CDR1 is SNHLY and CDR2 is FYNNEI. The CDR3 covers 12 residues. The CDR3 nucleotides read TGTGCCAGCACACCGGGCAGGGTGTTTGATTTCTTT. Its translation: CASTPGRVFDFF.

This chain joins TRBV2 and TRBJ2-5, with TRBD2 matching over 9 bases. The CDR3 is 15 residues long. V lost 9 bases, J lost 5 bases, and 13 bases stayed unmatched. Germline CDR1 SNHLY, CDR2 FYNNEI. For the CDR3, the DNA is TGTGCCAGTAGACTAGAAGCGGGGGGTTTCGAGACCCAGTACTTC. Translating it yields CASRLEAGGFETQYF.

The chain combines TRBV24-1 with TRBJ2-3, with D unclear. The germline V gene encodes CDR1 KGHDR and CDR2 SFDVKD. The CDR3 length is 15 residues. V dropped 3 bases and J dropped 1 base, with 10 bases sitting between them. The CDR3 DNA sequence: TGTGCCACCAGTGATCCTTCTGAGGGCACAGATACGCAGTATTTT. Translation: CATSDPSEGTDTQYF.

This clone was seen a few times. The gene calls are TRBV5-1 and TRBJ2-1, with 9 positions matching TRBD2. The CDR3 spans 15 residues. The V and J ends lost 1 base and 2 bases, in that order; junction bases with no gene match: 1. Germline V lookup: CDR1 SGHRS, CDR2 YFSETQ. For the CDR3, the DNA is TGCGCCAGCAGCTTGTTAGCGGGGGCCTACAATGAGCAGTTCTTC. It encodes CASSLLAGAYNEQFF.

DNA for the CDR3: TGTGCCAGCTCACTCAATGGTGGCAGATCGAACACTGAAGCTTTCTTT. Translation: CASSLNGGRSNTEAFF. The chain couples TRBV18 to TRBJ1-1, with D uncertain. Trimming cost V 4 bases and J 1 base, with 16 bases left between them. There are 16 residues in the CDR3. Germline-derived CDR1 and CDR2 are KGHSH and LQKENI.

The chain employs TRBV5-5 and TRBJ2-7; maybe TRBD1 (5 bases). There are 14 residues in the CDR3. Germline assignment: CDR1 SGHKS and CDR2 YYEKEE (reference sequence). Trimming removed 2 bases at V and 7 bases at J, with 16 bases between. The DNA of the CDR3 is TGTGCCAGCAGCTTAAGACAGCCGACTGGTGAGCAGTACTTC. This encodes CASSLRQPTGEQYF.

The rearrangement joins TRBV5-1 to TRBJ2-3, with TRBD1 identical over 8 bases. Trimming took 7 bases from V and 3 from J; bases not matched to a gene: 10. Germline CDR1 SGHRS, CDR2 YFSETQ. The CDR3 length is 15 residues. CDR3 residues: CASSGQGANTDTQYF. In DNA form, the CDR3 reads TGCGCCAGCTCGGGGCAGGGGGCGAATACAGATACGCAGTATTTT.

The V and J genes are TRBV6-2 or TRBV6-3 and TRBJ2-5, with D possibly TRBD1 on 6 matching bases. The CDR3 covers 13 residues. Trimming took 5 bases from V and 10 from J, leaving 17 bases between them. Germline CDR1 and CDR2: MNHEY and SVGEGT. This chain's CDR3 is CASSPRPGQHQYF. The DNA for the CDR3 is TGTGCCAGCAGTCCCCGCCCCGGACAGCACCAGTACTTC.

The V call is TRBV12-2, the J call TRBJ2-2; whether TRBD2, the table's D call, matches the DNA was not checked. TRBV12-2 is a pseudogene locus. The length of the CDR3 is 16 residues. For the CDR3, the DNA is TGTGCAAGTCGCTGGAGCATAGAGGTGCCCCCCGGGGAGCTGTTTTTT. Its protein is CASRWSIEVPPGELFF.

This clone occurred once. V usage is TRBV9 and J usage is TRBJ2-1; 9 bases fit TRBD2. The CDR3 is 13 residues long. Germline assignment: CDR1 SGDLS and CDR2 YYNGEE. V gave up 3 bases and J gave up 10 bases; unmatched junction bases: 5. The CDR3 DNA sequence: TGTGCCAGCAGCGCTACCCTAGCGGGGGAGCAGTTCTTC. It yields the protein CASSATLAGEQFF.

J is TRBJ2-7 and V is TRBV7-9; a possible D gene is TRBD1 (6 bases). The ends were cut back, 5 bases at V and 5 bases at J, with 13 bases in the middle. Germline V CDR1 and CDR2: SEHNR, FQNEAQ (reference sequence). This CDR3 region has 13 residues. CDR3: CASSVQGINEQYF. In DNA, the CDR3 is TGTGCCAGCAGCGTACAGGGTATTAACGAGCAGTACTTC.

The chain is built from TRBV28 and TRBJ1-1; no reliable D call. Per the germline V gene, CDR1 is MDHEN and CDR2 is SYDVKM. V was cut by 5 bases and J by 1 base, with 5 bases left in between. The CDR3 is 12 residues long. CDR3 region: CASSEGNTEAFF. The DNA for the CDR3 is TGTGCCAGCAGTGAGGGGAACACTGAAGCTTTCTTT.

In regard to this clone: One end of the junction fails to match germline, which may point to a read error. This CDR3 is CSVRGANIGELFF. The CDR3 bases are TGCAGCGTGCGGGGAGCGAACATCGGGGAGCTGTTTTTT. The chain joins TRBV29-1 to TRBJ2-2, with a weak D call TRBD2 (6 bases). This CDR3 is built from 13 residues. The V gene's germline CDR1 is SQVTM and CDR2 ANQGSEA.

The table lists this clone with a few counts. This sample includes further DNA sequences coding for the same CDR3. This chain joins TRBV7-3 and TRBJ2-1; 7 bases match TRBD2. V trimming: 2 bases; J trimming: 0 bases; junction bases outside the gene matches: 1. CDR3 length: 15 amino acids. The germline gives CDR1 SGHTA, CDR2 FQGTGA. In nucleotides, the CDR3 is TGTGCCAGCAGCTTAGGCGGGGGCTCCTACAATGAGCAGTTCTTC. Its protein product is CASSLGGGSYNEQFF.

The rearrangement joins TRBV3-1 (or the pseudogene TRBV3-2) to TRBJ1-1, with D unclear. V shed 4 bases and J shed 5 bases, with 17 bases lying between them. CDR3 length: 15 residues. The germline V gene has CDR1 LGHDT and CDR2 YNNKEL (reference sequence). DNA for the CDR3: TGTGCCAGCAGCCCAGGAGAATGGGGAGGGACTGAAGCTTTCTTT. Its protein is CASSPGEWGGTEAFF.

The chain employs TRBV5-1 and TRBJ2-5, with a possible D match to TRBD2 (6 bases). The CDR3 length is 15 residues. Germline V gene sequence: CDR1 SGHRS, CDR2 YFSETQ. V was shortened by 3 bases and J by 1 base, with 13 bases between the two germline ends. CDR3 sequence reads: CASSSGFSGQETQYF. CDR3 DNA: TGCGCCAGCAGCTCGGGTTTTAGCGGCCAAGAGACCCAGTACTTC.

The chain combines TRBV6-4 with TRBJ2-7; tentative D call: TRBD2 (5 bases). The CDR3 totals 13 residues. V dropped 4 bases and J dropped 4 bases, with 11 bases sitting between them. Germline V gene data show CDR1 as MRHNA and CDR2 as SNTAGT. The CDR3 is CASSVRTGYEQYF. The CDR3 region has the DNA TGTGCCAGCAGTGTCCGGACGGGGTACGAGCAGTACTTC.

The J gene is TRBJ2-7, the V gene TRBV15; 9 positions agree with TRBD1. Trimming cost V 0 bases and J 6 bases; bases outside gene matches: 9. Germline lookup yields CDR1 LNHNV and CDR2 YYDKDF (reference sequence). The CDR3 runs to 16 residues. The CDR3 reads CATSRDPGQGWTEQYF. CDR3 DNA: TGTGCCACCAGCAGAGATCCGGGACAGGGATGGACCGAGCAGTACTTC.

The chain has TRBV28 and TRBJ1-2; 7 bases fit TRBD1. CDR1 and CDR2 from the germline V gene are MDHEN and SYDVKM. After removal of 2 bases from V and 3 bases from J, the junction contained 6 bases not matched to a gene. This CDR3 has 15 amino acids. CDR3 bases: TGTGCCAGCAGTTTACGAGGGGGCCCGGACTATGGCTACACCTTC. It translates to CASSLRGGPDYGYTF.

The genes are TRBV28 and TRBJ2-5, with a possible D match to TRBD2 (5 bases). From germline, CDR1 is MDHEN and CDR2 SYDVKM. The V end lost 2 bases, the J end lost 8 bases, and 18 bases lay between the germline ends. CDR3 length: 15 amino acids. The CDR3 coding sequence is TGTGCCAGCAGTTTACCCCTGGGTCGGAGCGGCACCCAGTACTTC. This encodes CASSLPLGRSGTQYF.

The chain employs TRBV20-1 and TRBJ1-2; no clear D gene. The length of the CDR3 is 11 residues. Germline CDR1 and CDR2: DFQATT and SNEGSKA (reference sequence). The CDR3 loop is CCLEANYGYTF. CDR3 coding DNA: TGCTGCCTGGAGGCCAACTATGGCTACACCTTC.

The chain combines TRBV5-4 with TRBJ2-7; the match to TRBD1 covers 8 bases. Germline V gene lookup returns CDR1 SGHNT and CDR2 YYREEE (reference sequence). Trimming removed 5 bases from V and 1 base from J; junction bases left unmatched: 5. This CDR3 has 14 amino acids. CDR3 DNA: TGTGCCAGCAGGCCGGACAGGGTTTCCTACGAGCAGTACTTC. Translation: CASRPDRVSYEQYF.